This T cell receptor (beta chain) originates from a study of T-cell reconstitution after alpha-beta-depleted transplantation in children. The V and J ends lost 1 base and 2 bases, in that order; junction bases with no gene match: 0. This CDR3 has 14 amino acids. The V gene's germline CDR1 is DFQATT and CDR2 SNEGSKA (reference sequence). The sample holds a few counts of this clonotype. Preparing the TCRbeta library involved the use of unique molecular identifiers. Each CDR3 protein gets one entry after TCRdb re-called the PCR reads with MiXCR. Altogether around 370,000 distinct CDR3 sequences are present, 9% to 12% being singletons, with the ten largest covering about 2.3%.

Sequencing was performed on PBMCs from the stem cell graft donor, taken from the stem cell graft. This chain links TRBV20-1 with TRBJ2-7; 12 bases map to TRBD2. This receptor was identified in a human donor who donated a stem cell graft to a child with acute lymphoblastic leukemia. CDR3 region: CSARGTSGTYEQYF. CDR3 sequence (DNA): TGCAGTGCTAGAGGGACTAGCGGGACCTACGAGCAGTACTTC.